The 17 T cell receptor beta chains given below trace back to one sample, sequenced in a study of OX40 agonist ivuxolimab in advanced cancers. The library relied on the immunoSEQ multiplex PCR assay. TCRdb holds this immuneACCESS table with in-frame rearrangements only. Some clones are missing; in checked studies, unresolved V genes explain under half, and the rest has no known cause. Within this sample are around 80,000 clones, with about 80% of them counted one time only. The ten largest make up around 2.9% of the sample. The sequencing here drew on CD4+ or CD8+ T cells sorted from blood, taken in a trial of the OX40 agonist ivuxolimab. The receptors shown here come from an adult with an advanced solid tumor such as melanoma, head and neck, liver or kidney cancer.

The chain couples TRBV6-4 to TRBJ1-2; 7 bases match TRBD1. The CDR3 sequence is 14 residues long. Trimming at V came to 8 bases and at J to 8 bases, leaving 14 bases not matched to a gene. From germline, CDR1 is MRHNA and CDR2 SNTAGT. DNA of the CDR3: TGTGCCAGCGTCCCTGAATCCAGGGGGAAAGGCTACACCTTC. It yields the protein CASVPESRGKGYTF.

The chain employs TRBV7-9 and TRBJ2-3, with D perhaps TRBD2 (6 bases). V was clipped by 1 base and J by 1 base, with 12 bases between them. The CDR3 is 16 amino acids. Germline V gene sequence: CDR1 SEHNR, CDR2 FQNEAQ (reference sequence). This CDR3 reads CASSLVRGSGTDTQYF. CDR3 nucleotides: TGTGCCAGCAGCTTAGTGCGGGGCTCGGGCACAGATACGCAGTATTTT.

V is TRBV10-3 and J is TRBJ1-2; D gene uncertain. This CDR3 is built from 14 residues. V shed 0 bases and J shed 1 base, with 6 bases lying between them. Germline assignment: CDR1 ENHRY and CDR2 SYGVKD. CDR3 sequence reads: CAISESVNNYGYTF. The CDR3 DNA sequence: TGTGCCATCAGTGAGTCGGTCAATAACTATGGCTACACCTTC.

The chain recombines TRBV11-2 with TRBJ2-3; no clear D. Trimming took off 3 bases at V and 0 bases at J, with 7 bases between the two ends. This CDR3 contains 14 residues. Germline V gene sequence: CDR1 SGHAT, CDR2 FQNNGV. The CDR3 reads CASSLVASTDTQYF. CDR3 bases: TGTGCCAGCAGCTTGGTAGCTAGCACAGATACGCAGTATTTT. The complete variable domain, with remaining parts taken from reference TRBV11-2 and TRBJ2-3, reads EAGVAQSPRYKIIEKRQSVAFWCNPISGHATLYWYQQILGQGPKLLIQFQNNGVVDDSQLPKDRFSAERLKGVDSTLKIQPAKLEDSAVYLCASSLVASTDTQYFGPGTRLTVL.

This rearrangement joins TRBV10-1 to TRBJ2-5; either TRBD1 or TRBD2 may supply D (5 bases each). This CDR3 contains 14 residues. Trimming pared 3 bases from V and 7 bases from J, leaving 15 bases between. CDR1 is WNHNN, CDR2 SYGVQD, per germline (reference sequence). CDR3 sequence reads: CASSDSGTPGTQYF. The CDR3, as DNA: TGCGCCAGCAGTGATTCGGGGACCCCAGGGACCCAGTACTTC.

The rearrangement links TRBV14 to TRBJ2-1; perhaps TRBD2 as D (6 bases). The germline V gene has CDR1 SGHDN and CDR2 FVKESK. This CDR3 has 19 amino acids. Trimming stripped 3 bases from V and 1 base from J, with 22 bases between. CDR3 in DNA: TGTGCCAGCAGCCAGACTTTTACTAGACTAGGAAGGTCCTACAATGAGCAGTTCTTC. Translated: CASSQTFTRLGRSYNEQFF.

The CDR3 nucleotides read TGTGCCAGCAGCTTCGGGACTAGCGGGGCTTACAATGAGCAGTTCTTC. This encodes CASSFGTSGAYNEQFF. The V call is TRBV7-3, the J call TRBJ2-1, with 13 nucleotides matching TRBD2. V dropped 3 bases and J dropped 4; count of bases not matched to a gene: 3. This CDR3 has 16 residues. Germline CDR1 SGHTA, CDR2 FQGTGA.

The gene calls are TRBV6-6 and TRBJ2-2; 8 positions agree with TRBD1. The CDR3 has 16 residues. Germline CDR1 MNHNY, CDR2 SVGAGI (reference sequence). V was clipped by 2 bases and J by 1 base; unmatched bases: 3. The DNA for the CDR3 is TGTGCCAGCAGTTACCTACAGGGGGAGAACACCGGGGAGCTGTTTTTT. The encoded protein is CASSYLQGENTGELFF.

The chain joins TRBV5-6 to TRBJ1-3; D gene ambiguous. CDR3 length: 14 residues. Germline V CDR1 and CDR2: SGHDT, YYEEEE. V lost 2 bases to trimming and J lost 0 bases, with 6 bases between them. CDR3 protein: CASSLGYSGNTIYF. The CDR3 DNA reads as TGTGCCAGCAGCTTAGGTTACTCTGGAAACACCATATATTTT.

The chain links TRBV6-6 to TRBJ1-1, with TRBD1 matching 7 bases. J lost 3 bases, V lost 6 bases, and 10 bases had no gene match. Germline lookup yields CDR1 MNHNY and CDR2 SVGAGI (reference sequence). This CDR3 is built from 15 residues. CDR3 protein: CASSLPGQADTEAFF. As DNA, the CDR3 is TGTGCCAGCAGCCTACCCGGACAGGCGGACACTGAAGCTTTCTTT.

The chain couples TRBV4-1 to TRBJ2-5; 9 bases agree with TRBD2. Germline CDR1 MGHRA, CDR2 YSYEKL. CDR3 length equals 16 residues. Trimming at V came to 4 bases and at J to 2 bases, leaving 8 bases not matched to a gene. The CDR3 sequence: CASSPLTAGGQETQYF. The CDR3 DNA reads as TGCGCCAGCAGCCCATTAACAGCGGGGGGACAAGAGACCCAGTACTTC.

CDR3 amino acids: CASSYAGTGKNTIYF. CDR3 bases: TGTGCCAGCAGTTACGCCGGGACAGGGAAGAACACCATATATTTT. The V gene is TRBV27, the J gene TRBJ1-3; 9 bases are a match to TRBD1. With V trimmed by 4 bases and J by 7 bases, 8 bases remained unmatched. The CDR3 is made up of 15 amino acids. The germline gives CDR1 MNHEY, CDR2 SMNVEV (reference sequence).

A few counts support this clone. This chain connects TRBV9 to TRBJ2-2; D remains unclear. Germline V lookup: CDR1 SGDLS, CDR2 YYNGEE. This CDR3 contains 15 residues. V was cut by 4 bases and J by 5 bases, with 15 bases left in between. The DNA of the CDR3 is TGTGCCAGCAGCCCTCGTAACCTTGGAACCGGGGAGCTGTTTTTT. Its protein is CASSPRNLGTGELFF.

The rearrangement links TRBV6-5 to TRBJ1-2; tentative D call: TRBD1 (6 bases). Germline CDR1 reads MNHEY; CDR2 reads SVGAGI. There are 12 residues in the CDR3. The CDR3 sequence is CGIRGGSYGYTF. DNA for the CDR3: TGTGGAATAAGGGGGGGAAGCTATGGCTACACCTTC.

The chain links TRBV10-3 to TRBJ2-2, with TRBD2 matching 14 bases. Germline V lookup: CDR1 ENHRY, CDR2 SYGVKD. Losses at the gene ends were 4 bases for V and 1 base for J; bases not matched to a gene: 8. The CDR3 length is 19 residues. CDR3 sequence: CAISADLGLAGENTGELFF. The CDR3 nucleotides read TGTGCCATCAGTGCCGACTTGGGACTAGCGGGGGAGAACACCGGGGAGCTGTTTTTT.

The chain carries TRBV5-4 and TRBJ1-1; D gene uncertain. V lost 3 bases and J 7 bases, leaving 10 bases between the germline ends. The CDR3 covers 12 residues. In germline, CDR1 is SGHNT, CDR2 YYREEE (reference sequence). Here the CDR3 DNA reads TGTGCCAGCAGCTACCCGGGCAGTGAAGCTTTCTTT. Its protein is CASSYPGSEAFF.

The chain uses TRBV19 and TRBJ2-5; D may match TRBD1 or TRBD2 (5 bases each). CDR1 and CDR2 (germline): LNHDA, SQIVND (reference sequence). The CDR3 has 14 amino acids. V lost 6 bases, J lost 4 bases, and 15 bases lay in between. The CDR3 coding sequence is TGTGCCAGTAGATTCCAGGGACCCGGAGAGACCCAGTACTTC. It specifies CASRFQGPGETQYF.